Presented here are 20 T cell receptor beta chains from one specimen sequenced in a study of human T cells and chemical hapten exposure. TCRdb reprocessed the RACE reads via MiXCR and lists one record per CDR3 protein. The data hold tens of thousands of distinct CDR3 sequences, with about 5.5% observed a single time. Stated time point: healthy volunteer bleed at 6 weeks. The study extracted total RNA from unfractionated whole blood. The sequencing sample was made of whole blood. Source of these receptors: a human donor in good health. Some clones in this sample may be carry-over from other donors' samples.

This clonotype has at least ten counts. V is TRBV28 and J is TRBJ2-1, with D tentatively TRBD2 (5 bases). The CDR3 contains 14 residues. V shed 8 bases and J shed 5 bases, with 16 bases lying between them. The germline CDR1 and CDR2 sequences are MDHEN and SYDVKM. CDR3 residues: CASGTRKLNNEQFF. The DNA for the CDR3 is TGTGCCAGCGGAACTAGGAAGCTAAACAATGAGCAGTTCTTC.

There are many counts of this clonotype. The chain combines TRBV4-2 with TRBJ1-5, with D possibly TRBD1 on 5 matching bases. The germline V and J ends were trimmed by 0 bases and 6 bases, with 9 bases remaining between them. The CDR3 runs 14 residues. Looked up from germline, CDR1 is LGHNA and CDR2 is YNFKEQ. The CDR3 DNA is TGTGCCAGCAGCCAAGATTGGGGGAGTCAGCCCCAGCATTTT. Translating gives CASSQDWGSQPQHF.

The genes are TRBV29-1 and TRBJ1-2; D remains ambiguous. The V and J ends lost 3 bases and 4 bases respectively, with 12 bases between them. This CDR3 is 13 amino acids long. In germline, CDR1 is SQVTM, CDR2 ANQGSEA. The CDR3 protein is CSVEFSWRYGYTF. DNA for the CDR3: TGCAGCGTTGAGTTCTCCTGGCGCTATGGCTACACCTTC. Complete variable domain (other parts from reference TRBV29-1 and TRBJ1-2): SAVISQKPSRDICQRGTSLTIQCQVDSQVTMMFWYRQQPGQSLTLIATANQGSEATYESGFVIDKFPISRPNLTFSTLTVSNMSPEDSSIYLCSVEFSWRYGYTFGSGTRLTVV.

In its sample, this clonotype is medium-sized. The chain employs TRBV12-3 or TRBV12-4 and TRBJ1-1; D call uncertain. The CDR3 sequence is 13 residues long. Between the trimmed V and J ends, which lost 3 bases and 0 bases, there was a span of 5 bases. Here the CDR3 DNA reads TGTGCCAGCAGTTTTTCCATGAACACTGAAGCTTTCTTT. Amino acid sequence: CASSFSMNTEAFF.

The sample holds a few counts of this clonotype. The chain recombines TRBV3-1 with TRBJ2-7; D unclear. Germline CDR1 LGHDT, CDR2 YNNKEL (reference sequence). This CDR3 has 17 amino acids. V lost 2 bases to trimming and J lost 2 bases, with 19 bases between them. This CDR3 is CASSQTPSAQLTYEQYF. The CDR3 DNA reads as TGTGCCAGCAGCCAAACCCCCAGCGCCCAATTAACCTACGAGCAGTACTTC.

In this sample, this clonotype turned up many times. The CDR3 is CASSEKAPSGGDVDTQYF. In DNA, the CDR3 is TGTGCCAGCAGCGAAAAAGCCCCTAGCGGGGGGGATGTAGATACGCAGTATTTT. This rearrangement joins TRBV7-6 to TRBJ2-3, with 12 bases identical to TRBD2. CDR3 length: 18 amino acids. In germline, CDR1 is SGHVS, CDR2 FNYEAQ. V shed 5 bases, J shed 5 bases, and the junction held 14 bases outside the gene matches.

This clonotype was seen many times. V and J are TRBV24-1 and TRBJ2-2, with TRBD1 matching 11 bases. This CDR3 is 17 amino acids long. Germline CDR1 and CDR2: KGHDR and SFDVKD. V lost 2 bases to trimming and J lost 4 bases; unmatched junction nucleotides: 5. DNA of the CDR3: TGTGCCACCAGTGATTGGACCGGGACAGGGGGCACCGGGGAGCTGTTTTTT. Translating gives CATSDWTGTGGTGELFF.

This clonotype appeared many times. This chain links TRBV28 with TRBJ2-5, with D tentatively TRBD1 (5 bases). The CDR3 runs 13 residues. Germline values: CDR1 MDHEN, CDR2 SYDVKM. Trimming cost V 1 base and J 4 bases, with 7 bases left between them. CDR3 loop: CASSLFRAETQYF. The CDR3 nucleotides read TGTGCCAGCAGTTTATTCAGGGCAGAGACCCAGTACTTC.

The chain joins TRBV2 to TRBJ1-2; D gene uncertain. The CDR3 is made up of 13 amino acids. Germline V gene sequence: CDR1 SNHLY, CDR2 FYNNEI. Deletions cut 3 bases from V and 2 bases from J, with 7 bases between. The CDR3 loop reads CASSEGINYGYTF. In nucleotides, the CDR3 is TGTGCCAGCAGTGAGGGCATCAACTATGGCTACACCTTC. Looking up the rest from reference TRBV2 and TRBJ1-2 gives the full variable domain: EPEVTQTPSHQVTQMGQEVILRCVPISNHLYFYWYRQILGQKVEFLVSFYNNEISEKSEIFDDQFSVERPDGSNFTLKIRSTKLEDSAMYFCASSEGINYGYTFGSGTRLTVV.

At least ten counts were recorded for this clonotype. The V call is TRBV12-3 or TRBV12-4, the J call TRBJ2-1; TRBD2 aligns across 10 bases. Trimming cost V 6 bases and J 4 bases; bases outside gene matches: 6. The CDR3 consists of 15 residues. Here the CDR3 DNA reads TGTGCCAGCAGCCCCGCTAGCGGGGGATACAATGAGCAGTTCTTC. This gives the protein CASSPASGGYNEQFF.

This clonotype was detected ten times or more. The rearrangement joins TRBV27 to TRBJ2-1; possible D gene TRBD1, 5 bases. CDR1 is MNHEY, CDR2 SMNVEV, per germline (reference sequence). This CDR3 has 16 residues. V was clipped by 3 bases and J by 6 bases, with 18 bases between them. The CDR3 is CASSFGAADRVNEQFF. For the CDR3, the DNA is TGTGCCAGCAGTTTTGGTGCGGCCGACAGAGTCAATGAGCAGTTCTTC.

By its share, this clonotype is medium-sized. The chain joins TRBV19 to TRBJ1-1, with D perhaps TRBD1 (5 bases). Germline V gene sequence: CDR1 LNHDA, CDR2 SQIVND (reference sequence). Trimming cost V 6 bases and J 5 bases, with 19 bases left between them. The CDR3 is 15 residues long. The CDR3 is CASSPGWNRGTEAFF. The CDR3 DNA follows: TGTGCCAGTAGCCCAGGGTGGAATCGGGGGACTGAAGCTTTCTTT. Variable domain in full (rest from reference TRBV19 and TRBJ1-1): DGGITQSPKYLFRKEGQNVTLSCEQNLNHDAMYWYRQDPGQGLRLIYYSQIVNDFQKGDIAEGYSVSREKKESFPLTVTSAQKNPTAFYLCASSPGWNRGTEAFFGQGTRLTVV.

This clonotype appeared a few times. The V gene is TRBV28, the J gene TRBJ2-1; the match to TRBD2 covers 14 bases. From germline, CDR1 is MDHEN and CDR2 SYDVKM. With V trimmed by 7 bases and J by 7 bases, 6 bases remained unmatched. The CDR3 extends over 15 amino acids. The CDR3 loop is CASTSGTSGRNEQFF. CDR3 DNA: TGTGCCAGCACCTCCGGGACTAGCGGGAGAAATGAGCAGTTCTTC.

This clonotype was seen repeatedly, ten times or more. The gene calls are TRBV12-3 or TRBV12-4 and TRBJ1-5; D not certain. This CDR3 is built from 14 residues. V gave up 5 bases and J gave up 4 bases, with 12 bases separating them. The DNA of the CDR3 is TGTGCCAGCAGTATTACGGGTCAGAATCAGCCCCAGCATTTT. Translated: CASSITGQNQPQHF.

The J gene is TRBJ1-1, the V gene TRBV6-1; no firm D call. The V and J ends lost 8 bases and 3 bases respectively, with 13 bases between them. CDR1 is MNHNS and CDR2 is SASEGT in the germline V gene. CDR3 size: 13 residues. This CDR3 reads CASSSPTDTEAFF. CDR3 in DNA: TGTGCCAGCTCCAGTCCGACGGACACTGAAGCTTTCTTT.

This clonotype was recorded many times. J is TRBJ2-5 and V is TRBV7-2; 11 bases align to TRBD2. This CDR3 is built from 18 residues. Trimming cost V 0 bases and J 5 bases; bases outside gene matches: 11. The V gene's germline CDR1 is SGHTA and CDR2 FQGNSA. The CDR3 bases are TGTGCCAGCAGCTTAGCGCCTGTTACTAGCGGGAGTACTGAGACCCAGTACTTC. Protein product: CASSLAPVTSGSTETQYF.

As to this clonotype: A read error may be the cause here, since a much bigger clone is one base away. This chain joins TRBV19 and TRBJ2-3, with D perhaps assigned TRBD1 or TRBD2 (6 bases each). Germline lookup yields CDR1 LNHDA and CDR2 SQIVND (reference sequence). The CDR3 spans 14 residues. Trimming removed 7 bases at V and 4 bases at J, with 15 bases between. The CDR3 DNA sequence: TGTGCCAGTACTAGGGGGGCCTGTTCAGATACGCAGTATTTT. Translating gives CASTRGACSDTQYF.

This clonotype was detected ten times or more. CDR3 sequence reads: CASRQGDEQFF. The DNA of the CDR3 is TGTGCCAGCCGACAGGGCGATGAGCAGTTCTTC. The chain joins TRBV28 to TRBJ2-1; 7 nucleotides line up with TRBD1. The CDR3 runs 11 residues. The germline V gene has CDR1 MDHEN and CDR2 SYDVKM. V gave up 8 bases and J gave up 8 bases; unmatched junction bases: 3.

The chain joins TRBV11-2 to TRBJ1-1; D is perhaps TRBD1 (6 bases). V was pared by 5 bases and J by 7 bases, with 14 bases between. Germline CDR1 is SGHAT and CDR2 is FQNNGV. The CDR3 is made up of 13 amino acids. The CDR3 sequence: CASSPTGRGEAFF. The CDR3 region has the DNA TGTGCCAGCAGCCCAACAGGGAGAGGTGAAGCTTTCTTT.

This clonotype was seen ten or more times. The chain uses TRBV29-1 and TRBJ1-1; 9 nucleotides agree with TRBD1. Germline CDR1 reads SQVTM; CDR2 reads ANQGSEA. J gave up 5 bases and V 7 bases, and 11 bases lay outside the gene matches. This CDR3 region has 14 residues. The CDR3 loop is CSAFFGTGRTEAFF. CDR3 coding DNA: TGCAGCGCATTCTTCGGGACAGGGAGGACTGAAGCTTTCTTT.